This T cell receptor beta chain was documented in a study of tumor and adjacent non-tumor tissue in lung cancer. A modified ARM-PCR protocol with three rounds of nested PCR amplified TCRbeta. In TCRdb, the multiplex PCR reads were re-called with MiXCR into one record per CDR3 protein. The repertoire includes about 86,000 distinct CDR3 sequences, more than 75% of them detected once, and 21% sits in the top ten. The CDR3 has 14 amino acids. Germline CDR1 and CDR2: SGHTS and YDEGEE. No cell sorting was done before RNA was extracted from the tissue. The normal lung tissue was taken more than 3 cm from the tumor edge. Study-wide results and caveats: In normal lung, the top 100 clones were significantly more dominant than in tumor.

This clonotype was seen a single time. Its antigen is not known. An end of the junction differs from the germline gene, which may be a read error. The sequencing sample was made of distant non-tumor lung tissue. The TCR sequence derives from a woman in her 50s with non-small cell lung cancer. V is TRBV5-8 and J is TRBJ1-5; D is unclear. With the DNA end fitting TRBJ2-3 better, the J assignment may be wrong. DNA for the CDR3: TGTGTCAGCAATCGTAGAGGCCGCAATCAGCCCCAGTATTTT. Its translation is CVSNRRGRNQPQYF.